This T cell receptor (beta chain) was sequenced in a study of cytomegalovirus exposure and HLA in healthy donors. From germline, CDR1 is MGHDK and CDR2 SYGVNS. Trimming took 4 bases from V and 8 from J, leaving 13 bases between them. The CDR3 is made up of 13 amino acids. Study conclusions and caveats: TCR beta V- and J-gene trimming was later associated with a missense DCLRE1C variant. In a later analysis, DRB1 alleles had the most associated TCRs; HLA-C alleles the fewest.

With 60 Vbeta and 13 Jbeta primers, the PCR was carried out. Profiling relied on immunoSEQ multiplex PCR, and the TCRdb table lists in-frame clones only, not all of them. Among about 90,000 clones listed, 79% were seen once. There are a few counts of this clone. Its antigen is as yet unknown. The chain is built from TRBV25-1 and TRBJ2-3; TRBD1 might be the D (6 bases). This receptor was taken from a man aged 25 to 45 in good health and CMV-seronegative. The sample comprised PBMCs. CDR3 nucleotide sequence: TGTGCCAGCAGTGGGCCACAGGGATTTACGCAGTATTTT. Translating it yields CASSGPQGFTQYF.